What follows describes a single T cell receptor beta chain. The sample comes from a study of blood T cell repertoires in COVID-19. Study in general: Samples of COVID-19 (acute and convalescent) were obtained from the United States, Italy and Spain.

Participants' reported clinical history set cohort assignment. As originally analysed: From reference gene primer amplification, estimates of nucleated cell counts were derived. Produced via immunoSEQ multiplex PCR; TCRdb's table is partial and in-frame only. V and J calls and clone size come straight from that table; D and trimming were deduced from the DNA. Among 150,000 to 200,000 clones, 78% were seen once, and the ten largest hold roughly 17%. Germline-derived CDR1 and CDR2 are LGHNA and YSLEER. CDR3 length: 15 residues. V was clipped by 3 bases and J by 6 bases, with 16 bases between them. The sequenced material came from PBMCs or T cells enriched from blood (not recorded which). V usage is TRBV4-3 and J usage is TRBJ2-3, with D perhaps TRBD1 (6 bases). This TCR derives from a woman in her forties or fifties who had recovered from COVID-19. In DNA, the CDR3 is TGCGCCAGCAGCCAGGAGCCGACAGGATACGATACGCAGTATTTT. Translation gives CASSQEPTGYDTQYF.